Below, one TCR beta chain is given with its context. Its antigen remains unidentified. This specimen belongs to a study of monozygotic twins with inflammatory bowel disease. Study-wide results and limits: IBD-affected twins scored below their healthy co-twins in TCRbeta diversity (inverse Simpson). Especially with disease activity, IBD patients shared fewer clonotypes with others than healthy twins did.

Both the TCRalpha cDNA and the TCRbeta cDNA were taken through two nested PCRs, lasting approximately 16 and 10 cycles. TCRdb reprocessed the 5' RACE reads; each CDR3 protein has one entry and no DNA is given. The listing records approximately 340,000 distinct CDR3 sequences. Germline values: CDR1 LGHNA, CDR2 YSLEER. The CDR3 contains 16 residues. The TCR comes from a human donor with ulcerative colitis or Crohn's disease, or a healthy co-twin of an affected twin (not recorded which). Sequenced sample: blood. The chain couples TRBV4-3 to TRBJ2-7; the TCRdb D gene call, TRBD2, has no DNA to confirm it. The CDR3 sequence: CASSQKGLSNSGEQYF.